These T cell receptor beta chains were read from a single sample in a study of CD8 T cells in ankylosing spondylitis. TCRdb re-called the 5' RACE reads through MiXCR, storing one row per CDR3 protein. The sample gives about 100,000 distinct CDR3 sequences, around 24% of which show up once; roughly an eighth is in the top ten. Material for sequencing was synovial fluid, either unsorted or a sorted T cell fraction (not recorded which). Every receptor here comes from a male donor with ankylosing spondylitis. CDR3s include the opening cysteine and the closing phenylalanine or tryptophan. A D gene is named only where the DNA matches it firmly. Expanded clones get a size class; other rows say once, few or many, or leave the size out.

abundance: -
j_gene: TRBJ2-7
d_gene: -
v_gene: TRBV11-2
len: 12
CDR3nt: TGTGCCAGCAGCTTAGATCCCTACGAGCAGTACTTC
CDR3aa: CASSLDPYEQYF

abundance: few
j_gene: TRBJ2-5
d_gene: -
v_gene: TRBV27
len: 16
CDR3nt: TGTGCCAGCAGAACTTACCAAACGGGGGTCCAAGAGACCCAGTACTTC
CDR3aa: CASRTYQTGVQETQYF

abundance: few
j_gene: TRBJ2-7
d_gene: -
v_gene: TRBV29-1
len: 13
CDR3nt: TGCAGCGTTGGGAACCTCAATCACGTCGAGCAGTACTTC
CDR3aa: CSVGNLNHVEQYF

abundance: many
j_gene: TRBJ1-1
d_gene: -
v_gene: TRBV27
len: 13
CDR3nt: TGTGCCAGCAGTAGACAGCTGAACACTGAAGCTTTCTTT
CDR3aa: CASSRQLNTEAFF

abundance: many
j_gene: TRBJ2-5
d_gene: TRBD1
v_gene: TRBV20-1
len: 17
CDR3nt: TGCAGTGCTAGAGATTTACAACTTGGGACAGGGACAGAGACCCAGTACTTC
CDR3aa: CSARDLQLGTGTETQYF

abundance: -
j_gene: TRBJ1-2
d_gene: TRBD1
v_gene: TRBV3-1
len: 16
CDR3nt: TGTGCCAGCAGCCGACCGGGACAGGCCGAAGGGTATGGCTACACCTTC
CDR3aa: CASSRPGQAEGYGYTF

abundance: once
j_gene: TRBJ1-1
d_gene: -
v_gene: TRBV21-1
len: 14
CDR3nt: TGTGCCAGCATCTCGGGGAACCCCGAAGCTGAAGCTTTCTTT
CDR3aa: CASISGNPEAEAFF

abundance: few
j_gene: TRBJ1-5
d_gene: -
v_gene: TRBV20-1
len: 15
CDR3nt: TGCAGTGCTAGCGGACGGAAGAATAGCAATCAGCCCCAGCATTTT
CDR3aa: CSASGRKNSNQPQHF

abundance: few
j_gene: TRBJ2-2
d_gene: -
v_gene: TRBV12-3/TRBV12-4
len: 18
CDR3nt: TGTGCCAGCAGTCCCTCGGCTTGGCGCCGTGGGGGCACCGGGGAGCTGTTTTTT
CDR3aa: CASSPSAWRRGGTGELFF

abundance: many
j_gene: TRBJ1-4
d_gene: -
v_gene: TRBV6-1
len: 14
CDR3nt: TGTGCCAGCAGTGAGATGACGGGCAATGAAAAACTGTTTTTT
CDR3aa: CASSEMTGNEKLFF

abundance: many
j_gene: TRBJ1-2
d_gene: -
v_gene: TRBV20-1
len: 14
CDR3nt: TGCAGTGCTAGAGCGACAGGAACTAACTATGGCTACACCTTC
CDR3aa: CSARATGTNYGYTF

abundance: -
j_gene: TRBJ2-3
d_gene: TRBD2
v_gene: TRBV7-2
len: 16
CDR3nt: TGTGCCAGCAGCTCCCAGGGACTAGGGGGGGCAGATACGCAGTATTTT
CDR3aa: CASSSQGLGGADTQYF

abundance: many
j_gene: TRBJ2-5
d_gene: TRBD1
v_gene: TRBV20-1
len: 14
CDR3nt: TGCAGTGCTAGGGACAGGCATTTCCAAGAGACCCAGTACTTC
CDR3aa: CSARDRHFQETQYF

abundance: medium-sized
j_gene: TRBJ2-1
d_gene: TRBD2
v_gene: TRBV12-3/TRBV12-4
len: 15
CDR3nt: TGTGCCAGCAGTCCCCCGGGACTAGAACGCAATGAGCAGTTCTTC
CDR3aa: CASSPPGLERNEQFF

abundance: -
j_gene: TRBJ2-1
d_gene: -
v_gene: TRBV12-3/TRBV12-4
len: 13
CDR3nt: TGTGCCAGCAGTCGGATCACTAGCAATGAGCAGTTCTTC
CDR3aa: CASSRITSNEQFF

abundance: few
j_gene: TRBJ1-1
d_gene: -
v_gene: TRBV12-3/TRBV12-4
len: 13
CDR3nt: TGTGCCAGCACCTGGGGAGGGAACACTGAAGCTTTCTTT
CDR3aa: CASTWGGNTEAFF

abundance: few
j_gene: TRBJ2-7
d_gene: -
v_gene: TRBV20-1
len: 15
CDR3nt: TGCAGTGCCCCCTGGTCATCGATATCCCTCTACGAGCAGTACTTC
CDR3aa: CSAPWSSISLYEQYF

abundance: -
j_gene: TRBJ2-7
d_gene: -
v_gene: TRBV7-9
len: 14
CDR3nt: TGTGCCAGCACCCCAGTGACCCAATCCTACGAGCAGTACTTC
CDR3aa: CASTPVTQSYEQYF

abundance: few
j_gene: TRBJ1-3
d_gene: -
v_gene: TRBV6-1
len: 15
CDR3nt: TGTGCCAGCAGTGAGACCTTCCAGGTTGGAAACACCATATATTTT
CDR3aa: CASSETFQVGNTIYF

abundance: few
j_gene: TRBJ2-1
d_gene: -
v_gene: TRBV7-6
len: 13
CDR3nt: TGTGCCAGCAGCCCTGGGGTGGAGAATGAGCAGTTCTTC
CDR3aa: CASSPGVENEQFF

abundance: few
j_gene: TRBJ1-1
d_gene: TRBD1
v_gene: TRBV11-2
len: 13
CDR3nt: TGTGCCAGCAGCTTGGGACAGGGGGCTAGGGCTTTCTTT
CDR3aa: CASSLGQGARAFF

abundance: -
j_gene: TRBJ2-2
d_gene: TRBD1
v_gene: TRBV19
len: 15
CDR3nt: TGTGCCAGTAAACAGGGGCGGGTGATCACCGGGGAGCTGTTTTTT
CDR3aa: CASKQGRVITGELFF

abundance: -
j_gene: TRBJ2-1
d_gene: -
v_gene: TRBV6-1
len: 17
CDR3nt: TGTGCCAGCAGTCTCAGGGGTGAGGGTTCTTGGTACAATGAGCAGTTCTTC
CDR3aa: CASSLRGEGSWYNEQFF

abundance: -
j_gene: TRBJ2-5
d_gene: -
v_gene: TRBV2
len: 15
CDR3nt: TGTGCCAGCAGGTCGACTAGTACGCAAGATGGGACCCAGTACTTC
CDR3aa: CASRSTSTQDGTQYF

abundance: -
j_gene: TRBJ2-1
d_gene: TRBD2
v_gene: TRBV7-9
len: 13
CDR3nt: TGTGCCAGCAGCACCGCCCTAGCGGATGAGCAGTTCTTC
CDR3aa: CASSTALADEQFF

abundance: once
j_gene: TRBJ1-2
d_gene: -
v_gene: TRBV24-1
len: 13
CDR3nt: TGTGCCACCAGTGATTCAGGGGTCCGTGGCTACACCTTC
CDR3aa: CATSDSGVRGYTF

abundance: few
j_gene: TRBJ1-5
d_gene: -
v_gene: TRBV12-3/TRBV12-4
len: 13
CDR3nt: TGTGCCAGCAGTCCCCAGTCTCGTCAGCCCCAGCATTTT
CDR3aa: CASSPQSRQPQHF

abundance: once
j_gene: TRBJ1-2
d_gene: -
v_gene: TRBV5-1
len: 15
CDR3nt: TGCGCCAGCAGCACGACCTTATTCCTTGGAGGTGGCTACACCTTC
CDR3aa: CASSTTLFLGGGYTF

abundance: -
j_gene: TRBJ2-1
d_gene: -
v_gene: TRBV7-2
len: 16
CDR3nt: TGTGCCAGCAGCTCGACGTCAGGGAAACGGTACAATGAGCAGTTCTTC
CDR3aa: CASSSTSGKRYNEQFF

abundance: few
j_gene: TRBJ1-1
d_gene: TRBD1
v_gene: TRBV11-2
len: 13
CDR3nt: TGTGCCAGCAGCTCGGGGACAGCCCATGAAGCTTTCTTT
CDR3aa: CASSSGTAHEAFF

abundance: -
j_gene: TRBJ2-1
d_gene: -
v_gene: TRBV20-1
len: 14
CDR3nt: TGCAGTTCCTCCAAGACTGACTCCTACAATGAGCAGTTCTTC
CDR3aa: CSSSKTDSYNEQFF

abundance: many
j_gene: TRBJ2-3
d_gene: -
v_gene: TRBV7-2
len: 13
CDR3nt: TGTGCCAGCAGCGCCGCCGGGAAAAATACGCAGTATTTT
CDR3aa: CASSAAGKNTQYF

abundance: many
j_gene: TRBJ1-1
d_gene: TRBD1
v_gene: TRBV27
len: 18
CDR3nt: TGTGCCAGCAGCTCTAAACCTCGACAGGGCGGATCTGGGACTGAAGCTTTCTTT
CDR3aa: CASSSKPRQGGSGTEAFF

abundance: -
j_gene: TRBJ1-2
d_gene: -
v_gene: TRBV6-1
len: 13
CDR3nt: TGTGCCAGCAGGAGAATTGATCTTAGGGCGTCTACCTTC
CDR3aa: CASRRIDLRASTF

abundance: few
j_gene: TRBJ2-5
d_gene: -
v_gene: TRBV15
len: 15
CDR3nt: TGTGCCACCAGCAGAGTTACAGCACCGGAGGAGACCCAGTACTTC
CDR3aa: CATSRVTAPEETQYF

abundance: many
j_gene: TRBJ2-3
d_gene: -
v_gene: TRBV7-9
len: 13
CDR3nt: TGTGCCAGCAGCAGGGCAGGGATCGATACGCAGTATTTT
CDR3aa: CASSRAGIDTQYF

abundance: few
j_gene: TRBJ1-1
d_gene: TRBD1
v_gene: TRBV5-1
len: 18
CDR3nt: TGCGCCAGCGAACTCGAACCTCGACAGGGGAGGCGTGGCACTGAAGCTTTCTTT
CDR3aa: CASELEPRQGRRGTEAFF

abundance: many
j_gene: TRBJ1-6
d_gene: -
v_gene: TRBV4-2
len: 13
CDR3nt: TGTGCCAGCAGCCTCACGGGGAGATCACCCCTCCACTTT
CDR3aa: CASSLTGRSPLHF

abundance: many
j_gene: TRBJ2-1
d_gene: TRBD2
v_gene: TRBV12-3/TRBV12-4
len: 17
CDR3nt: TGTGCCAGCAGCTCCGGGGAGAGACTAGCGGGAGCGGAGGGGCAGTTCTTC
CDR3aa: CASSSGERLAGAEGQFF

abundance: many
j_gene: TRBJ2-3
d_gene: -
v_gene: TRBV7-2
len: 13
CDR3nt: TGTGCCAGCAGCTTAGACTTCACAGATACGCAGTATTTT
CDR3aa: CASSLDFTDTQYF

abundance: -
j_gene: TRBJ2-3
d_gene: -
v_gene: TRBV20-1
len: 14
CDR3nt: TGCAGTGCGCGCCCCCTAGAAGACACAGATACGCAGTATTTT
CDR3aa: CSARPLEDTDTQYF

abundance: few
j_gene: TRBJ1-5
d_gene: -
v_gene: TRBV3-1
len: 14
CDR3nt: TGTGCCAGCAGCCCGTCAGGTAGGGGTCAGCCCCAGCATTTT
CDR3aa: CASSPSGRGQPQHF

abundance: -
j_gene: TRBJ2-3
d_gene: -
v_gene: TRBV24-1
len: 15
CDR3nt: TGTGCCACCAGTGATTTTAACGGCAACACAGATACGCAGTATTTT
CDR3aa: CATSDFNGNTDTQYF

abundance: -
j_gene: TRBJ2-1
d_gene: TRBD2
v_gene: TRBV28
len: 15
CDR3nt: TGTGCCAGCACTCTAGCGGGTAGCTCCTACAATGAGCAGTTCTTC
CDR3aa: CASTLAGSSYNEQFF

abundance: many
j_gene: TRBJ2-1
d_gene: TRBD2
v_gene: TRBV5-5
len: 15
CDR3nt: TGTGCCAGCAGCTTCCCAGCGGGAGGACACAATGAGCAGTTCTTC
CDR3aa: CASSFPAGGHNEQFF

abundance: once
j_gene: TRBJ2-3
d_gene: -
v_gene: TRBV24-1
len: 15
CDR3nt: TGTGCCACCAGTGATTTGTGGCAGAGCACAGATACGCAGTATTTT
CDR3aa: CATSDLWQSTDTQYF

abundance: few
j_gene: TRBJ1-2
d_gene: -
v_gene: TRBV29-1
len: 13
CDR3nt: TGCAGCGTTGAAAGGCAGACTAACTATGGCTACACCTTC
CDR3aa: CSVERQTNYGYTF

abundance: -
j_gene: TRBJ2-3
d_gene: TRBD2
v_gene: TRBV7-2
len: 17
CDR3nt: TGTGCCAGCAGCTTAATGAATATCGGGACTAGCGCAGATACGCAGTATTTT
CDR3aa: CASSLMNIGTSADTQYF

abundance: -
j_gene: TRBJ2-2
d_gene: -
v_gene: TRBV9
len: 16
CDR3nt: TGTGCCAGCAGCGTAGACGGCCCTCCGAACACCGGGGAGCTGTTTTTT
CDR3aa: CASSVDGPPNTGELFF